The 30 T cell receptor beta chains presented below share a single source sample, sequenced in a study of CD8+ T cells in alopecia areata. Treatment noted: oral pan-JAK inhibitor, 5-10 mg twice daily. Extracted from the samples, RNA was reverse transcribed into cDNA to serve as the sequencing template. Generated by immunoSEQ multiplex PCR, the TCRdb table keeps only in-frame clones and is missing some. The sample holds under 130,000 clones; 70% to 90% are singletons and the top ten take around 10%. Material: CD8+ T cells sorted from blood, obtained at approximately week 34, from a patient treated with tofacitinib. These receptors came from a human donor with alopecia areata.

The chain carries TRBV5-5 and TRBJ2-7, with a weak D call TRBD2 (5 bases). V was pared by 6 bases and J by 2 bases, with 15 bases between. This CDR3 spans 14 amino acids. CDR1 and CDR2 (germline): SGHKS, YYEKEE (reference sequence). This chain's CDR3 is CASKWEYGAYEQYF. For the CDR3, the DNA is TGTGCCAGCAAGTGGGAGTACGGGGCCTACGAGCAGTACTTC.

CDR3 in DNA: TGTGCCAGCAGTTCCTACATTACCTACGAGCAGTACTTC. Amino acids: CASSSYITYEQYF. This chain connects TRBV27 to TRBJ2-7, with D unclear. Trimming took 4 bases from V and 2 from J, leaving 9 bases between them. The CDR3 spans 13 residues. The germline gives CDR1 MNHEY, CDR2 SMNVEV (reference sequence).

The chain is built from TRBV5-1 and TRBJ2-3; TRBD2 agrees at 7 bases. The junction had 1 base not matched to a gene; V was cut back by 0 bases and J by 0 bases. This CDR3 is 15 amino acids long. Germline CDR1 is SGHRS and CDR2 is YFSETQ. This CDR3 is CASSLVGGSTDTQYF. The CDR3 DNA follows: TGCGCCAGCAGCTTGGTGGGGGGGAGCACAGATACGCAGTATTTT. The full variable domain, with the rest looked up from reference TRBV5-1 and TRBJ2-3, is KAGVTQTPRYLIKTRGQQVTLSCSPISGHRSVSWYQQTPGQGLQFLFEYFSETQRNKGNFPGRFSGRQFSNSRSEMNVSTLELGDSALYLCASSLVGGSTDTQYFGPGTRLTVL.

The chain recombines TRBV10-2 with TRBJ2-7; D call uncertain. Germline V gives CDR1 WSHSY, CDR2 SAAADI. Trimming took 5 bases from V and 6 from J, leaving 17 bases between them. CDR3 length: 14 residues. This CDR3 reads CASSSAKGFAEQYF. The DNA of the CDR3 is TGCGCCAGCAGTTCAGCGAAAGGCTTCGCCGAGCAGTACTTC.

The rearrangement links TRBV11-2 to TRBJ2-7; D is possibly TRBD1 (7 bases). Germline V gene sequence: CDR1 SGHAT, CDR2 FQNNGV. V shed 7 bases and J shed 3 bases, with 25 bases lying between them. CDR3 size: 17 residues. In DNA form, the CDR3 reads TGTGCCAGCACCCGCGGAGGGGGCGGCAACAAGGACTACGAGCAGTACTTC. Its protein is CASTRGGGGNKDYEQYF.

J is TRBJ2-1 and V is TRBV5-5; TRBD1 aligns across 9 bases. J gave up 8 bases and V 4 bases, and 10 bases lay outside the gene matches. This CDR3 has 15 amino acids. Germline assignment: CDR1 SGHKS and CDR2 YYEKEE (reference sequence). The CDR3 DNA reads TGTGCCAGCAGCGCCGGGACAGGGTTTCGAGATGAGCAGTTCTTC. Translation gives CASSAGTGFRDEQFF. The whole variable domain, filled in from reference TRBV5-5 and TRBJ2-1, reads DAGVTQSPTHLIKTRGQQVTLRCSPISGHKSVSWYQQVLGQGPQFIFQYYEKEERGRGNFPDRFSARQFPNYSSELNVNALLLGDSALYLCASSAGTGFRDEQFFGPGTRLTVL.

The chain combines TRBV5-4 with TRBJ2-3; TRBD2 matches 7 bases. From germline, CDR1 is SGHNT and CDR2 YYREEE (reference sequence). V lost 0 bases to trimming and J lost 4 bases; unmatched junction nucleotides: 8. The CDR3 length is 16 residues. CDR3 protein: CASSLVGGGRADTQYF. In DNA, the CDR3 is TGTGCCAGCAGCTTGGTTGGGGGGGGTAGGGCAGATACGCAGTATTTT. The entire variable domain, with the rest obtained from reference TRBV5-4 and TRBJ2-3, is as follows: ETGVTQSPTHLIKTRGQQVTLRCSSQSGHNTVSWYQQALGQGPQFIFQYYREEENGRGNFPPRFSGLQFPNYSSELNVNALELDDSALYLCASSLVGGGRADTQYFGPGTRLTVL.

The chain couples TRBV27 to TRBJ1-1; 7 nucleotides match TRBD1. The J segment lost 1 base and the V segment lost 4 bases, leaving 3 bases of the junction unmatched. Looked up from germline, CDR1 is MNHEY and CDR2 is SMNVEV (reference sequence). CDR3 length: 14 amino acids. CDR3 residues: CASSSGTANTEAFF. The CDR3 DNA follows: TGTGCCAGCAGTTCCGGGACAGCGAACACTGAAGCTTTCTTT.

CDR3 sequence (DNA): TGCGCCAGCAGCCCTCAAGAGGACTTGAACACCGGGGAGCTGTTTTTT. This codes for CASSPQEDLNTGELFF. The chain uses TRBV4-1 and TRBJ2-2; weak D call: TRBD2 (5 bases). Germline CDR1 and CDR2: MGHRA and YSYEKL. V was shortened by 4 bases and J by 1 base, with 13 bases between the two germline ends. The CDR3 has 16 residues.

This chain connects TRBV7-8 to TRBJ2-6; the D is unclear. The germline V gene has CDR1 SGHVS and CDR2 FQNEAQ. The V and J ends lost 5 bases and 0 bases respectively, with 8 bases between them. The CDR3 runs to 15 residues. Written as DNA, the CDR3 is TGTGCCAGCAGCCTAGTTCACTCTGGGGCCAACGTCCTGACTTTC. Encoded protein: CASSLVHSGANVLTF.

In its sample, this clone was seen once. Here the CDR3 reads CSVEEMGAQGFF. Written as DNA, the CDR3 is TGCAGCGTTGAAGAAATGGGCGCCCAAGGGTTCTTC. This chain connects TRBV29-1 to TRBJ2-1; no firm D call. This CDR3 is 12 amino acids long. Germline CDR1 and CDR2: SQVTM and ANQGSEA. Trimming shortened V by 0 bases and J by 15 bases, and 15 bases separated the two germline ends.

This clone was seen more than once but under ten times. The J gene is TRBJ2-7, the V gene TRBV13; D gene ambiguous. V gave up 1 base and J gave up 2 bases, with 6 bases separating them. The CDR3 is 13 amino acids. Looked up from germline, CDR1 is PRHDT and CDR2 is FYEKMQ (reference sequence). In DNA form, the CDR3 reads TGTGCCAGCAGCTTAGAGGCCGCCTACGAGCAGTACTTC. Amino acid sequence: CASSLEAAYEQYF.

As to this clone: The sample carries other DNA sequences with the same CDR3. The rearrangement uses TRBV18 and TRBJ2-5; possible D gene TRBD1, 5 bases. The DNA end is more similar to TRBJ2-7, so the J call may be wrong. The CDR3 spans 13 residues. Germline CDR1 KGHSH, CDR2 LQKENI. In nucleotides, the CDR3 is TGTGCCAGCTCACCCCCAGACAGCTACGAGCAGTACTTC. This codes for CASSPPDSYEQYF.

As to this clone: Mismatch with germline at one junction end may stem from a read error. The same CDR3 can be traced to other DNA sequences in this sample. V is TRBV9 and J is TRBJ1-1; weak D call: TRBD1 (6 bases). The CDR3 is 13 residues long. CDR1 is SGDLS and CDR2 is YYNGEE in the germline V gene. The CDR3 bases are TGTGCCAGCAGCGTAGGAGGGGACACAGAAGCTTTCTTT. It codes for CASSVGGDTEAFF. The full variable domain, completed using reference TRBV9 and TRBJ1-1, is DSGVTQTPKHLITATGQRVTLRCSPRSGDLSVYWYQQSLDQGLQFLIQYYNGEERAKGNILERFSAQQFPDLHSELNLSSLELGDSALYFCASSVGGDTEAFFGQGTRLTVV.

The chain uses TRBV19 and TRBJ2-7; 14 bases map to TRBD2. This CDR3 region has 16 residues. V gave up 7 bases and J gave up 5 bases; unmatched junction bases: 10. The germline CDR1 and CDR2 sequences are LNHDA and SQIVND (reference sequence). Here the CDR3 reads CASMGLAGDQLDEQYF. CDR3 nucleotides: TGTGCCAGTATGGGACTAGCGGGGGACCAGCTCGACGAGCAGTACTTC.

The chain combines TRBV6-5 with TRBJ2-1; 7 nucleotides align to TRBD1. The trim removed 2 bases at V and 0 bases at J, leaving 4 bases unmatched. The germline CDR1 and CDR2 sequences are MNHEY and SVGAGI. The CDR3 runs to 16 residues. The CDR3 here is CASSYRQGSSYNEQFF. The CDR3 coding sequence is TGTGCCAGCAGTTACCGACAGGGCAGCTCCTACAATGAGCAGTTCTTC.

The rearrangement joins TRBV27 to TRBJ2-7, with TRBD2 matching over 11 bases. The CDR3 contains 15 residues. Losses at the gene ends were 5 bases for V and 2 bases for J; bases not matched to a gene: 5. Germline values: CDR1 MNHEY, CDR2 SMNVEV (reference sequence). The CDR3 region has the DNA TGTGCCAGCAGTCCCCAGACTAGCGGGGCCTACGAGCAGTACTTC. Translating it yields CASSPQTSGAYEQYF.

The chain links TRBV14 to TRBJ1-1; D not resolved. V lost 4 bases and J lost 8, with 8 bases in between. Germline V gene lookup returns CDR1 SGHDN and CDR2 FVKESK. This CDR3 comprises 11 residues. CDR3 coding DNA: TGTGCCAGCAGCCTTGGACGGGAAGCTTTCTTT. Translated, it gives CASSLGREAFF.

This rearrangement joins TRBV30 to TRBJ1-1; no definite D call. The V end was cut by 0 bases, the J end by 3 bases, with 8 bases between. This CDR3 region has 13 residues. Germline V CDR1 and CDR2: GTSNPN, SVGIG (reference sequence). The CDR3 spells CAWSVLRYTEAFF. The DNA of the CDR3 is TGTGCCTGGAGTGTACTCCGGTACACTGAAGCTTTCTTT.

This clone was observed a single time. The chain joins TRBV28 to TRBJ2-5; 11 positions agree with TRBD2. This CDR3 has 18 amino acids. Germline V gene sequence: CDR1 MDHEN, CDR2 SYDVKM. The V gene end was trimmed by 3 bases and the J gene end by 1 base; junction bases not matched to a gene: 10. The CDR3 spells CASSLVLAGENPQETQYF. DNA for the CDR3: TGTGCCAGCAGTTTGGTACTAGCGGGGGAAAACCCCCAAGAGACCCAGTACTTC.

This clone was recorded a few times. The V gene is TRBV29-1, the J gene TRBJ2-5; 9 bases are shared with TRBD2. The germline CDR1 and CDR2 sequences are SQVTM and ANQGSEA. V trimming: 7 bases; J trimming: 2 bases; junction bases outside the gene matches: 5. The CDR3 has 13 residues. Written as DNA, the CDR3 is TGCAGCGGAGCGGGAGGCCTACAAGAGACCCAGTACTTC. Translation gives CSGAGGLQETQYF.

The gene calls are TRBV28 and TRBJ2-7, with 9 bases fitting TRBD2. Germline CDR1 reads MDHEN; CDR2 reads SYDVKM. CDR3 length: 17 amino acids. V lost 5 bases, J lost 2 bases, and 13 bases stayed unmatched. The CDR3 DNA reads TGTGCCAGCAGTCCGTCACGCGGGGGGGACCCGGCCTACGAGCAGTACTTC. Its protein product is CASSPSRGGDPAYEQYF.

This chain joins TRBV27 and TRBJ2-3; 10 nucleotides align to TRBD2. The CDR3 extends over 16 amino acids. Per the germline V gene, CDR1 is MNHEY and CDR2 is SMNVEV (reference sequence). V gave up 5 bases and J gave up 7 bases; unmatched junction bases: 12. This CDR3 is CASSPGLAASTYTQYF. The CDR3 DNA follows: TGTGCCAGCAGTCCTGGACTAGCGGCTAGCACGTATACGCAGTATTTT.

This clone was counted once. This sample also contains other DNA sequences that code for the same CDR3. The chain carries TRBV27 and TRBJ1-1, with TRBD1 as a possible D gene (5 bases). CDR1 and CDR2 (germline): MNHEY, SMNVEV (reference sequence). Trimming left V 3 bases short and J 1 base short, with 6 bases between. The CDR3 is made up of 13 amino acids. CDR3 region: CASSFGGNTEAFF. DNA for the CDR3: TGTGCCAGCAGTTTTGGGGGGAACACTGAAGCTTTCTTT.

The chain employs TRBV27 and TRBJ2-3, with D possibly being TRBD1 or TRBD2 (5 bases each). The CDR3 has 16 amino acids. Per germline, CDR1 MNHEY and CDR2 SMNVEV (reference sequence). V lost 6 bases to trimming and J lost 4 bases, with 20 bases between them. CDR3 coding DNA: TGTGCCAGCAGAAGGGGAGCGCCCCCGAGCGCAGATACGCAGTATTTT. It is translated as CASRRGAPPSADTQYF.

This sequence joins TRBV15 and TRBJ2-3, with D unresolved. V shed 7 bases and J shed 0 bases, with 14 bases lying between them. Germline CDR1 reads LNHNV; CDR2 reads YYDKDF (reference sequence). The CDR3 has 15 residues. The CDR3 DNA reads as TGTGCCACCAACCGGATAGCTGGGAGCACAGATACGCAGTATTTT. Protein: CATNRIAGSTDTQYF.

This sequence joins TRBV7-9 and TRBJ2-7, with D possibly being TRBD2 (6 bases). This CDR3 is built from 12 residues. Between the trimmed V and J ends, which lost 5 bases and 12 bases, there was a span of 17 bases. The germline gives CDR1 SEHNR, CDR2 FQNEAQ (reference sequence). CDR3 in DNA: TGTGCCAGCAGCCCGATCTCGGGGGTTATGTACTTC. Protein sequence: CASSPISGVMYF.

The genes are TRBV29-1 and TRBJ2-2, with a possible D match to TRBD2 (6 bases). V was shortened by 1 base and J by 2 bases, with 8 bases between the two germline ends. Germline V gene sequence: CDR1 SQVTM, CDR2 ANQGSEA. The CDR3 consists of 14 residues. The chain's CDR3 is CSVEGLGNTGELFF. For the CDR3, the DNA is TGCAGCGTTGAAGGACTAGGTAACACCGGGGAGCTGTTTTTT.

The genes are TRBV7-6 and TRBJ1-4; a weak D match, TRBD1 (5 bases). CDR1 and CDR2 (germline): SGHVS, FNYEAQ. This CDR3 region has 18 residues. Trimming removed 1 base at V and 0 bases at J, with 15 bases between. In DNA form, the CDR3 reads TGTGCCAGCAGCTTAGGGTCGCAGGGCGAAGCAACTAATGAAAAACTGTTTTTT. Translating gives CASSLGSQGEATNEKLFF.

This clone was counted between two and nine times. This chain uses TRBV4-1 with TRBJ2-2, with unresolved D. This CDR3 has 19 residues. Per the germline V gene, CDR1 is MGHRA and CDR2 is YSYEKL. V was shortened by 0 bases and J by 0 bases, with 17 bases between the two germline ends. This CDR3 reads CASSQEVGTSFANTGELFF. CDR3 in DNA: TGCGCCAGCAGCCAAGAGGTTGGCACTTCATTCGCGAACACCGGGGAGCTGTTTTTT.